This T cell receptor beta chain was sequenced for a study of cytomegalovirus exposure and HLA in healthy donors. Germline CDR1 and CDR2: SGHAT and FQNNGV. V was clipped by 5 bases and J by 0 bases; unmatched bases: 5. The CDR3 runs 18 residues. Primers for the PCR totalled 60 Vbeta and 13 Jbeta. Assay used: immunoSEQ multiplex PCR; TCRdb lists only in-frame clones, some missing. The sample shows some 130,000 clones, about 79% of them seen only once. Material for sequencing was PBMCs. V and J are TRBV11-2 and TRBJ2-2, with 14 positions matching TRBD2. This sequence originates from a female donor in good health and CMV-seropositive. As DNA, the CDR3 is TGTGCCAGCAGCGCGCGACTAGCGGGAGGGCCGAACACCGGGGAGCTGTTTTTT. This translates into CASSARLAGGPNTGELFF.